This T cell receptor (beta chain) comes out of a study of shared clonotypes between healthy human individuals. Study context: The plates for each donor numbered three CD4 naive, three CD4 memory, two CD8 naive and one CD8 memory.

In germline, CDR1 is SGHVS, CDR2 FNYEAQ. The V and J ends lost 3 bases and 4 bases respectively, with 12 bases between them. The CDR3 has 14 amino acids. CD45RA+ naive and CD45RA-negative memory subsets were separated from CD4+ cells. Produced via immunoSEQ multiplex PCR; TCRdb's table is partial and in-frame only. The sample yields some 2,000,000 clones, almost 96% seen once. The chain combines TRBV7-6 with TRBJ2-5; TRBD2 might be the D (5 bases). The TCR comes from a man aged 18 to 30 in good health. The sample comprised naive CD4+ T cells sorted from blood. This sample's subset: CD45RA+ positively selected. CDR3 coding DNA: TGTGCCAGCAGCTTTGTTGTGGGGAGAGAGACCCAGTACTTC. Translation gives CASSFVVGRETQYF.